Below, 21 T cell receptor beta chains from the same sample are listed, as sequenced in a study of shared T cell receptors in the human thymus. TCRdb's table, derived via immunoSEQ multiplex PCR, lists solely in-frame clones and lacks some. Of 700,000 to 750,000 clones listed, approximately 83% were seen once; the top ten hold roughly 0.01%. The data also belong to a second study, concerning human thymus T cells.

Sequencing was carried out using thymocytes. The source of these receptors is a girl less than two years old with a congenital heart defect.

This clone was detected only a few times. The chain uses TRBV7-2 and TRBJ2-1; 8 bases are a match to TRBD1. From germline, CDR1 is SGHTA and CDR2 FQGNSA. The CDR3 spans 19 residues. V was pared by 1 base and J by 5 bases, with 16 bases of the junction left unmatched. The DNA of the CDR3 is TGTGCCAGCAGCTTAGACGACAGGGGTACGGGTGCCTTGGACAATGAGCAGTTCTTC. It yields the protein CASSLDDRGTGALDNEQFF.

V and J are TRBV27 and TRBJ2-5; D remains unclear. Per the germline V gene, CDR1 is MNHEY and CDR2 is SMNVEV (reference sequence). Trimming stripped 7 bases from V and 5 bases from J, with 8 bases between. The CDR3 is made up of 11 amino acids. CDR3 in amino acids: CASKLEETQYF. The CDR3 bases are TGTGCCAGCAAGTTGGAGGAGACCCAGTACTTC.

This sequence joins TRBV5-8 and TRBJ1-2, with TRBD1 matching 11 bases. With 8 bases clipped from V and 3 bases from J, the junction kept 6 bases outside the gene matches. CDR1 SGHTS and CDR2 YDEGEE come from the germline V gene. There are 14 residues in the CDR3. This CDR3 is CARVRTGGDYGYTF. The CDR3 DNA reads TGTGCCAGAGTCCGGACAGGGGGCGACTATGGCTACACCTTC.

This chain links TRBV28 with TRBJ1-2; D gene unclear. CDR3 size: 14 residues. V was pared by 2 bases and J by 10 bases, with 17 bases between. Germline CDR1 reads MDHEN; CDR2 reads SYDVKM. CDR3 in amino acids: CASSLGPPGHDYTF. The CDR3 DNA reads TGTGCCAGCAGTTTAGGCCCGCCAGGTCATGACTACACCTTC.

The J gene is TRBJ2-1, the V gene TRBV14; no definite D call. The CDR3 length is 17 residues. V lost 0 bases and J 8 bases, leaving 20 bases between the germline ends. The germline gives CDR1 SGHDN, CDR2 FVKESK. CDR3 loop: CASSQESRGDPLDEQFF. The CDR3 DNA reads TGTGCCAGCAGCCAAGAGTCTAGAGGTGACCCCCTGGATGAGCAGTTCTTC. The whole variable domain, filled in from reference TRBV14 and TRBJ2-1, reads EAGVTQFPSHSVIEKGQTVTLRCDPISGHDNLYWYRRVMGKEIKFLLHFVKESKQDESGMPNNRFLAERTGGTYSTLKVQPAELEDSGVYFCASSQESRGDPLDEQFFGPGTRLTVL.

This chain links TRBV5-6 with TRBJ2-1; 10 bases map to TRBD1. CDR3 length equals 17 residues. Trimming at V came to 0 bases and at J to 6 bases, leaving 9 bases not matched to a gene. Germline V gene sequence: CDR1 SGHDT, CDR2 YYEEEE. CDR3 in DNA: TGTGCCAGCAGCTTGGGTCCTGGGGACAGGGGTTTCAATGAGCAGTTCTTC. This codes for CASSLGPGDRGFNEQFF.

CDR3: CASSVQGFDTEAFF. As DNA, the CDR3 is TGTGCCAGCAGCGTTCAGGGGTTTGACACTGAAGCTTTCTTT. This rearrangement joins TRBV7-2 to TRBJ1-1; perhaps TRBD1 as D (6 bases). V dropped 5 bases and J dropped 3 bases, with 13 bases sitting between them. In germline, CDR1 is SGHTA, CDR2 FQGNSA. This CDR3 contains 14 residues.

The V and J genes are TRBV27 and TRBJ2-7, with 9 bases identical to TRBD2. The V gene end was trimmed by 0 bases and the J gene end by 2 bases; junction bases not matched to a gene: 5. The CDR3 totals 16 residues. CDR1 and CDR2 from the germline V gene are MNHEY and SMNVEV (reference sequence). CDR3 DNA: TGTGCCAGCAGTTTATCGGGCGGCGGGGGGGCCTACGAGCAGTACTTC. Its protein is CASSLSGGGGAYEQYF.

This clone appeared a single time. J is TRBJ2-1 and V is TRBV19, with 9 bases fitting TRBD2. V gave up 5 bases and J gave up 10 bases; unmatched junction bases: 12. Germline values: CDR1 LNHDA, CDR2 SQIVND (reference sequence). This CDR3 has 15 amino acids. CDR3 coding DNA: TGTGCCAGTAGTCAGGGGATAGCGGGGGTAGAGGAGCAGTTCTTC. Protein: CASSQGIAGVEEQFF.

This chain connects TRBV4-3 to TRBJ1-2; D is possibly TRBD1 (6 bases). The V end was cut by 0 bases, the J end by 0 bases, with 20 bases between. Germline CDR1 and CDR2: LGHNA and YSLEER. This CDR3 is built from 19 residues. CDR3 sequence: CASSQEGQDSQTTNYGYTF. For the CDR3, the DNA is TGCGCCAGCAGCCAAGAAGGTCAGGACAGTCAAACTACTAACTATGGCTACACCTTC.

The CDR3 is CASSLQGGFSYEQYF. Here the CDR3 DNA reads TGTGCCAGCAGCTTACAGGGGGGCTTCTCCTACGAGCAGTACTTC. The genes are TRBV5-8 and TRBJ2-7; the match to TRBD1 covers 8 bases. The germline CDR1 and CDR2 sequences are SGHTS and YDEGEE. V trimming: 2 bases; J trimming: 0 bases; junction bases outside the gene matches: 4. The CDR3 contains 15 residues.

This chain links TRBV28 with TRBJ2-7, with D perhaps matching TRBD1 (5 bases). Trimming took 6 bases from V and 7 from J, leaving 19 bases between them. This CDR3 region has 14 residues. Germline lookup yields CDR1 MDHEN and CDR2 SYDVKM. CDR3: CASSRTLPLEEQYF. The CDR3 DNA sequence: TGTGCCAGCAGCAGGACATTGCCGCTGGAGGAGCAGTACTTC. The variable domain in full, with the rest retrieved from reference TRBV28 and TRBJ2-7, is DVKVTQSSRYLVKRTGEKVFLECVQDMDHENMFWYRQDPGLGLRLIYFSYDVKMKEKGDIPEGYSVSREKKERFSLILESASTNQTSMYLCASSRTLPLEEQYFGPGTRLTVT.

J is TRBJ2-3 and V is TRBV10-3; D is ambiguous. V was pared by 10 bases and J by 0 bases, with 17 bases between. The CDR3 is 15 residues long. From germline, CDR1 is ENHRY and CDR2 SYGVKD. CDR3 DNA: TGTGCCACCAAGGAATCGACTTCTAGCACAGATACGCAGTATTTT. This encodes CATKESTSSTDTQYF.

The chain couples TRBV4-1 to TRBJ1-6; TRBD1 matches at 7 bases. Unmatched junction bases numbered 12, after V lost 3 bases and J lost 10 bases. CDR1 is MGHRA and CDR2 is YSYEKL in the germline V gene. The CDR3 runs to 16 residues. For the CDR3, the DNA is TGCGCCAGCAGCCACTTCCCCATGGGACAGAGGTCACCCCTCCACTTT. Translating gives CASSHFPMGQRSPLHF.

This rearrangement joins TRBV4-1 to TRBJ1-2; D might be TRBD1 (5 bases). V was shortened by 0 bases and J by 9 bases, with 11 bases between the two germline ends. In germline, CDR1 is MGHRA, CDR2 YSYEKL. CDR3 size: 13 residues. CDR3 nucleotide sequence: TGCGCCAGCAGCCAAGACTTGGACATTCGCTACACCTTC. It codes for CASSQDLDIRYTF.

This sequence joins TRBV2 and TRBJ1-1; weak D call: TRBD1 (6 bases). V was pared by 6 bases and J by 8 bases, with 16 bases between. Per the germline V gene, CDR1 is SNHLY and CDR2 is FYNNEI. This CDR3 has 13 residues. DNA for the CDR3: TGTGCCAGCAGATACCAGGGGCCCTCAGAAGCTTTCTTT. This encodes CASRYQGPSEAFF.

This clone has more than one count but fewer than ten. The gene calls are TRBV6-1 and TRBJ1-4; the D is unclear. This CDR3 region has 13 residues. The germline CDR1 and CDR2 sequences are MNHNS and SASEGT. V gave up 10 bases and J gave up 8 bases, with 17 bases separating them. CDR3 sequence reads: CATPGGTREKLFF. CDR3 in DNA: TGTGCCACCCCGGGAGGTACTCGGGAAAAACTGTTTTTT.

The chain combines TRBV4-1 with TRBJ2-1; 7 bases line up with TRBD1. This CDR3 spans 13 amino acids. The germline V gene has CDR1 MGHRA and CDR2 YSYEKL. V dropped 4 bases and J dropped 7; count of bases not matched to a gene: 4. CDR3 loop: CASSPRTGNEQFF. The CDR3 DNA is TGCGCCAGCAGCCCACGGACAGGTAATGAGCAGTTCTTC.

The V call is TRBV27, the J call TRBJ1-1, with 9 nucleotides matching TRBD1. J gave up 5 bases and V 2 bases, and 3 bases lay outside the gene matches. The CDR3 contains 14 residues. Germline CDR1 and CDR2: MNHEY and SMNVEV (reference sequence). The CDR3 region is CASSLTQGATEAFF. The DNA of the CDR3 is TGTGCCAGCAGTTTAACACAGGGGGCGACTGAAGCTTTCTTT.

This clone was detected only a few times. CDR3 protein: CASSLGQGVMNTEAFF. CDR3 nucleotide sequence: TGTGCCAGCAGCTTAGGACAGGGCGTGATGAACACTGAAGCTTTCTTT. This chain uses TRBV13 with TRBJ1-1; weak D call: TRBD1 (6 bases). The CDR3 spans 16 residues. Germline CDR1 reads PRHDT; CDR2 reads FYEKMQ (reference sequence). V was trimmed by 0 bases and J by 0 bases, leaving 11 bases between them.

The chain combines TRBV10-3 with TRBJ1-1; unclear D gene. This CDR3 comprises 14 residues. V was pared by 3 bases and J by 4 bases, with 12 bases between. CDR1 is ENHRY and CDR2 is SYGVKD in the germline V gene. CDR3 nucleotides: TGTGCCATCAGTGACGGGTCGACGGGCACTGAAGCTTTCTTT. It codes for CAISDGSTGTEAFF.